A single sample gave rise to the 21 T cell receptor beta chains below, sequenced in a study of T cell changes during pregnancy in multiple sclerosis. Sequencing used immunoSEQ multiplex PCR; TCRdb keeps in-frame clones, though not all of them. The sample includes 55,000 to 85,000 clones, around 90% seen only once; the top ten take almost 0.3%. Specimen: CD4+ T cells from peripheral blood mononuclear cells, collected after pregnancy. Receptor source: a female donor with multiple sclerosis, enrolled in a pregnancy study.

J is TRBJ1-6 and V is TRBV5-1; TRBD1 matches 7 bases. With 4 bases clipped from V and 5 bases from J, the junction kept 3 bases outside the gene matches. There are 14 residues in the CDR3. In germline, CDR1 is SGHRS, CDR2 YFSETQ. The CDR3 sequence: CASSRDSDNSPLHF. The CDR3 DNA follows: TGCGCCAGCAGCAGGGACAGTGATAATTCACCCCTCCACTTT. The entire variable domain, with the rest obtained from reference TRBV5-1 and TRBJ1-6, is as follows: KAGVTQTPRYLIKTRGQQVTLSCSPISGHRSVSWYQQTPGQGLQFLFEYFSETQRNKGNFPGRFSGRQFSNSRSEMNVSTLELGDSALYLCASSRDSDNSPLHFGNGTRLTVT.

CDR3 nucleotide sequence: TGTGCCAGCAGCCAAGAGTGGGGGGGCACAGATACGCAGTATTTT. Encoded protein: CASSQEWGGTDTQYF. This chain connects TRBV4-2 to TRBJ2-3, with a tentative D call TRBD2 (6 bases). V was trimmed by 0 bases and J by 1 base, leaving 8 bases between them. The V gene's germline CDR1 is LGHNA and CDR2 YNFKEQ. CDR3 size: 15 residues.

This chain uses TRBV11-3 with TRBJ1-1, with TRBD1 as a possible D gene (5 bases). V lost 5 bases to trimming and J lost 2 bases, with 9 bases between them. The germline V gene has CDR1 SGHNT and CDR2 YENEEA. The CDR3 contains 13 residues. The CDR3, as DNA: TGTGCCAGCAGCCTCGACAGTAACACTGAAGCTTTCTTT. This translates into CASSLDSNTEAFF.

The chain joins TRBV14 to TRBJ1-2, with D maybe TRBD1 (5 bases). The ends were cut back, 0 bases at V and 4 bases at J, with 9 bases in the middle. Per germline, CDR1 SGHDN and CDR2 FVKESK. The CDR3 totals 14 residues. CDR3 in amino acids: CASSQDQQGYGYTF. The CDR3 DNA reads TGTGCCAGCAGCCAAGATCAGCAGGGCTATGGCTACACCTTC.

This sequence joins TRBV5-4 and TRBJ2-1; 9 bases line up with TRBD1. From germline, CDR1 is SGHNT and CDR2 YYREEE (reference sequence). Unmatched junction bases numbered 6, after V lost 2 bases and J lost 6 bases. CDR3 size: 15 residues. The CDR3 reads CASSFPGTGSNEQFF. The CDR3 coding sequence is TGTGCCAGCAGCTTCCCCGGGACAGGGAGCAATGAGCAGTTCTTC. Filled out from reference TRBV5-4 and TRBJ2-1, the complete variable domain reads ETGVTQSPTHLIKTRGQQVTLRCSSQSGHNTVSWYQQALGQGPQFIFQYYREEENGRGNFPPRFSGLQFPNYSSELNVNALELDDSALYLCASSFPGTGSNEQFFGPGTRLTVL.

The chain couples TRBV5-1 to TRBJ2-6; 9 positions match TRBD2. The germline V gene encodes CDR1 SGHRS and CDR2 YFSETQ. With V trimmed by 3 bases and J by 1 base, 2 bases remained unmatched. The CDR3 sequence is 16 residues long. DNA of the CDR3: TGCGCCAGCAGCTCGGGACTAGCATCTGGGGCCAACGTCCTGACTTTC. The encoded protein is CASSSGLASGANVLTF.

The chain employs TRBV4-1 and TRBJ2-2; TRBD1 is a possible D gene (6 bases). Germline V gene data show CDR1 as MGHRA and CDR2 as YSYEKL. V was shortened by 1 base and J by 1 base, with 10 bases between the two germline ends. The CDR3 runs to 16 residues. The CDR3 is CASSQAGQLNTGELFF. The CDR3, as DNA: TGCGCCAGCAGCCAAGCAGGACAGTTGAACACCGGGGAGCTGTTTTTT.

A few counts support this clone. The genes are TRBV5-4 and TRBJ1-2; the D is unclear. The CDR3 contains 12 residues. V was trimmed by 3 bases and J by 9 bases, leaving 12 bases between them. Germline V gene lookup returns CDR1 SGHNT and CDR2 YYREEE (reference sequence). The CDR3 DNA reads as TGTGCCAGCAGCTCGGGTGGAGCGCGCTACACCTTC. Residues: CASSSGGARYTF. The variable domain in full, with the rest retrieved from reference TRBV5-4 and TRBJ1-2, is ETGVTQSPTHLIKTRGQQVTLRCSSQSGHNTVSWYQQALGQGPQFIFQYYREEENGRGNFPPRFSGLQFPNYSSELNVNALELDDSALYLCASSSGGARYTFGSGTRLTVV.

V and J are TRBV19 and TRBJ2-6; D perhaps matches TRBD1 (6 bases). Germline CDR1 and CDR2: LNHDA and SQIVND (reference sequence). The CDR3 runs to 17 residues. Trimming pared 1 base from V and 0 bases from J, leaving 10 bases between. CDR3 nucleotides: TGTGCCAGTAGTATAGCGGACAGTCTCTCTGGGGCCAACGTCCTGACTTTC. Its protein product is CASSIADSLSGANVLTF.

This chain joins TRBV6-6 and TRBJ1-1, with D possibly TRBD1 on 6 matching bases. The CDR3 spans 14 residues. Trimming cost V 2 bases and J 0 bases, with 7 bases left between them. The V gene's germline CDR1 is MNHNY and CDR2 SVGAGI (reference sequence). In nucleotides, the CDR3 is TGTGCCAGCAGTTACGGACAGTTGAACACTGAAGCTTTCTTT. It specifies CASSYGQLNTEAFF.

The CDR3 bases are TGTGCCAGCAGGCTTACCGGGACAGCTTCCTACGAGCAGTACTTC. Protein: CASRLTGTASYEQYF. The chain links TRBV27 to TRBJ2-7; TRBD1 matches at 7 bases. J lost 1 base, V lost 6 bases, and 9 bases had no gene match. Germline V gene sequence: CDR1 MNHEY, CDR2 SMNVEV (reference sequence). This CDR3 contains 15 residues.

This clone was recorded a few times. The chain joins TRBV5-1 to TRBJ1-4, with 7 bases matching TRBD1. Losses at the gene ends were 1 base for V and 3 bases for J; bases not matched to a gene: 0. The CDR3 loop spans 14 amino acids. Looked up from germline, CDR1 is SGHRS and CDR2 is YFSETQ. CDR3 loop: CASSLQGANEKLFF. The CDR3 region has the DNA TGCGCCAGCAGCTTGCAGGGGGCTAATGAAAAACTGTTTTTT.

The chain employs TRBV28 and TRBJ2-2; D is perhaps TRBD1 (5 bases). Germline-derived CDR1 and CDR2 are MDHEN and SYDVKM. The CDR3 runs to 16 residues. Trimming removed 0 bases from V and 1 base from J, with 9 bases in between. CDR3 loop: CASSLWGGQNTGELFF. For the CDR3, the DNA is TGTGCCAGCAGTTTATGGGGCGGACAGAACACCGGGGAGCTGTTTTTT.

The CDR3 sequence: CASVLGIRNPYGYTF. The CDR3 DNA reads TGTGCCAGTGTCCTCGGGATACGGAATCCGTATGGCTACACCTTC. The gene calls are TRBV19 and TRBJ1-2; D gene unclear. The CDR3 contains 15 residues. CDR1 is LNHDA and CDR2 is SQIVND in the germline V gene (reference sequence). Deletions cut 8 bases from V and 5 bases from J, with 21 bases between.

The chain links TRBV9 to TRBJ2-2; TRBD1 agrees at 9 bases. In germline, CDR1 is SGDLS, CDR2 YYNGEE. The CDR3 has 15 residues. Trimming took 2 bases from V and 3 from J; bases not matched to a gene: 2. The CDR3 nucleotides read TGTGCCAGCAGCGTGCGGACAGGGGACACCGGGGAGCTGTTTTTT. This sequence encodes CASSVRTGDTGELFF.

The chain has TRBV19 and TRBJ1-2, with unresolved D. Germline V gene sequence: CDR1 LNHDA, CDR2 SQIVND (reference sequence). The CDR3 is 12 residues long. With 3 bases removed from V and 3 bases from J, the gap between germline ends came to 5 bases. Here the CDR3 DNA reads TGTGCCAGTAGTATCGACTACTATGGCTACACCTTC. Encoded protein: CASSIDYYGYTF.

In this sample, this clone turned up a few times. The chain carries TRBV27 and TRBJ1-2, with 7 bases identical to TRBD1. Germline V gene sequence: CDR1 MNHEY, CDR2 SMNVEV (reference sequence). J gave up 4 bases and V 5 bases, and 7 bases lay outside the gene matches. This CDR3 is built from 14 residues. The CDR3 loop reads CASSPGQDRYGYTF. In DNA form, the CDR3 reads TGTGCCAGCAGTCCCGGACAGGACCGCTATGGCTACACCTTC.

The J gene is TRBJ1-5, the V gene TRBV28; weak D call: TRBD1 (5 bases). The CDR3 runs to 14 residues. Per germline, CDR1 MDHEN and CDR2 SYDVKM. The germline V and J ends were trimmed by 3 bases and 8 bases, with 14 bases remaining between them. CDR3 in amino acids: CASSFSGWEKPQHF. The CDR3, as DNA: TGTGCCAGCAGTTTTTCAGGGTGGGAAAAGCCCCAGCATTTT. Together with reference TRBV28 and TRBJ1-5, the CDR3 gives the full variable domain: DVKVTQSSRYLVKRTGEKVFLECVQDMDHENMFWYRQDPGLGLRLIYFSYDVKMKEKGDIPEGYSVSREKKERFSLILESASTNQTSMYLCASSFSGWEKPQHFGDGTRLSIL.

The chain is built from TRBV28 and TRBJ1-5; D is unclear. CDR3 length equals 15 residues. Germline assignment: CDR1 MDHEN and CDR2 SYDVKM. The V end lost 6 bases, the J end lost 1 base, and 13 bases lay between the germline ends. Written as DNA, the CDR3 is TGTGCCAGCAGCTTTCGTCGAGGAAGCAATCAGCCCCAGCATTTT. It yields the protein CASSFRRGSNQPQHF.

V usage is TRBV21-1 and J usage is TRBJ2-1; the listed D gene, TRBD2, was not tested against the DNA. TRBV21-1 is a pseudogene locus. The CDR3 contains 18 residues. The CDR3 protein is CASSKELRTSGGYNEQFF. The CDR3 DNA is TGTGCCAGCAGCAAAGAATTGAGGACTAGCGGGGGATACAATGAGCAGTTCTTC.

Details on this clone: At the DNA level, this CDR3 is encoded by other sequences in the same sample as well. V and J are TRBV5-1 and TRBJ1-6; 7 bases line up with TRBD1. J gave up 7 bases and V 0 bases, and 1 base lay outside the gene matches. This CDR3 has 14 amino acids. Germline V gives CDR1 SGHRS, CDR2 YFSETQ. CDR3 DNA sequence: TGCGCCAGCAGCTTGGGACAGGGAAATTCACCCCTCCACTTT. Translated, it gives CASSLGQGNSPLHF. The full variable domain, completed using reference TRBV5-1 and TRBJ1-6, is KAGVTQTPRYLIKTRGQQVTLSCSPISGHRSVSWYQQTPGQGLQFLFEYFSETQRNKGNFPGRFSGRQFSNSRSEMNVSTLELGDSALYLCASSLGQGNSPLHFGNGTRLTVT.